The sequence of this TCR beta chain was determined in a study of OX40 agonist ivuxolimab in advanced cancers. Overall study: Each patient was given ivuxolimab into a vein every 2 weeks, at 0.01 to 10 mg/kg. Study-level results: Expanded clones were, on average, more numerous among CD8+ T cells than CD4+.

On this clone: Its antigen is still unknown.

With V trimmed by 6 bases and J by 8 bases, 5 bases remained unmatched. The CDR3 spans 14 residues. Germline V gene sequence: CDR1 SQVTM, CDR2 ANQGSEA. Here immunoSEQ multiplex PCR was the method, and the copy in TCRdb shows in-frame clones only, minus some. The data contain around 63,000 clones, around nine tenths of them seen just once; the ten biggest clones take up approximately 0.25%. The starting material was CD4+ or CD8+ T cells sorted from blood, obtained in a trial of the OX40 agonist ivuxolimab. The sequence was obtained from an adult with an advanced solid tumor such as melanoma, head and neck, liver or kidney cancer. The chain joins TRBV29-1 to TRBJ2-1, with 15 bases identical to TRBD2. The DNA for the CDR3 is TGCAGCGTGGGGGGACTAGCGGGAGGCTATGAGCAGTTCTTC. Encoded protein: CSVGGLAGGYEQFF.